The rows below give T cell receptor beta chains drawn from one sample of a study of cytomegalovirus exposure and HLA in healthy donors. Profiled with immunoSEQ multiplex PCR; TCRdb holds only in-frame clones, not every one. The sample holds about 86,000 clones, roughly 83% seen once. Input material: PBMCs. These receptors were taken from a woman aged 40 to 55 in good health and CMV-seropositive. Both conserved end residues are part of each CDR3. D genes are given only for firm matches. The size of a clone is reported for some rows only, either as once, few or many, or as a class for expanded clones.

cdr3_nt	cdr3_aa	clone_size	cdr3_length	v_call	j_call	d_call
TGCGCCAGCAGCTTGGAGGGACAAACCTCTGGCGAGCAGTACTTC	CASSLEGQTSGEQYF	few	15	TRBV5-1	TRBJ2-7	NA
TGTGCCAGCTCACCACGAGCGGTGGCCTTGTACCAAGAGACCCAGTACTTC	CASSPRAVALYQETQYF	NA	17	TRBV18	TRBJ2-5	NA
TGTGCCAGCAGTTTTACAGGGGGCGGTGGCTACACCTTC	CASSFTGGGGYTF	NA	13	TRBV27	TRBJ1-2	TRBD1
TGTGCCAGCTCACCAGACATTTTAACGGGAGGAGGGCAAGAGACCCAGTACTTC	CASSPDILTGGGQETQYF	few	18	TRBV18	TRBJ2-5	TRBD2
TGTGCCAGCAGAACAGGGGCCGAGCAGTACTTC	CASRTGAEQYF	NA	11	TRBV6-1	TRBJ2-7	TRBD1
TGTGCCAGCAGTTTAATTGGAGGGGAGGGCGAGCAGTACTTC	CASSLIGGEGEQYF	NA	14	TRBV28	TRBJ2-7	TRBD2
TGTGCCAGCAGTAGGCGTCACAGTACAGATACGCAGTATTTT	CASSRRHSTDTQYF	NA	14	TRBV6-5	TRBJ2-3	NA
TGTGCCAGCAGCAAATGGGACAGCTCCTACGAGCAGTACTTC	CASSKWDSSYEQYF	NA	14	TRBV7-2	TRBJ2-7	TRBD1
TGTGCCAGCTACGGGACACCGCTACGCTACGAGCAGTACTTC	CASYGTPLRYEQYF	NA	14	TRBV5-8	TRBJ2-7	NA
TGTGCCAGCCGTGGGGGGGAGGCCCTTACCTACGAGCAGTACTTC	CASRGGEALTYEQYF	NA	15	TRBV28	TRBJ2-7	TRBD2
TGCGCCAGCAGCTTCCTCGGGGACAGGGTTACTAGCGAGCAGTACTTC	CASSFLGDRVTSEQYF	NA	16	TRBV5-1	TRBJ2-7	TRBD1
TGTGCCAGCAGCTTAGCGACTAGCGGGGCAGATACGCAGTATTTT	CASSLATSGADTQYF	few	15	TRBV13	TRBJ2-3	TRBD2
TGCGCCAGCTCGGAACTAGCGGGAGGGTCCTACGAGCAGTACTTC	CASSELAGGSYEQYF	NA	15	TRBV4-3	TRBJ2-7	TRBD2
TGCGCCAGCAGCTTGGGGGACAGGGGTTTTGCTTTCTTT	CASSLGDRGFAFF	NA	13	TRBV5-1	TRBJ1-1	TRBD1
TGTGCCAGTAGTCCCAGGAGACTAACGGACGACGAGCAGTACTTC	CASSPRRLTDDEQYF	NA	15	TRBV19	TRBJ2-7	NA
TGTGCCAGCAACCGACAGGGACCGAACACTGAAGCTTTCTTT	CASNRQGPNTEAFF	NA	14	TRBV27	TRBJ1-1	TRBD1
TGTGCCAGCAGCATTAGACAGCGTGGGTCAGGAGCTTTCTTT	CASSIRQRGSGAFF	NA	14	TRBV21-1	TRBJ1-1	NA
TGTGCCAGCAGCAGGGGTGGCACTGAAGCTTTCTTT	CASSRGGTEAFF	NA	12	TRBV6-5	TRBJ1-1	NA
TGTGCCAGCAGCGCATCGGAGAATTCACCCCTCCACTTT	CASSASENSPLHF	NA	13	TRBV7-8	TRBJ1-6	NA
TGTGCCAGCAGCTATGACAGGGGCAATTCCGCCGAGCAGTACTTC	CASSYDRGNSAEQYF	NA	15	TRBV11-2	TRBJ2-7	TRBD1
TGTGCCAGCAGCCAAGACCCTAGGGGACTAGCGGACCCTTCCTACGAGCAGTACTTC	CASSQDPRGLADPSYEQYF	NA	19	TRBV4-2	TRBJ2-7	TRBD2
TGTGCCAGCAGCCAAGCGGGGGAGGGGGGGTTACAATACGAACAGTACTTC	CASSQAGEGGLQYEQYF	NA	17	TRBV4-2	TRBJ2-7	NA
TGTGCCAGCAGTTTAGGCGGAGGCAATCAGCCCCAGCATTTT	CASSLGGGNQPQHF	NA	14	TRBV28	TRBJ1-5	NA
TGTGCCAGCACCCTAGCGGGAGGGCCTCACAATGAGCAGTTCTTC	CASTLAGGPHNEQFF	NA	15	TRBV28	TRBJ2-1	TRBD2
TGTGCCAGCAGTTACGGGGGATCCGGGAGGAACACTGAAGCTTTCTTT	CASSYGGSGRNTEAFF	few	16	TRBV6-5	TRBJ1-1	NA
TGTGCCAGCAGTTACGCAGGGGTCCAAGAGACCCAGTACTTC	CASSYAGVQETQYF	NA	14	TRBV6-6	TRBJ2-5	NA
TGTGCCAGCAGTCCAGGGACAGGAGAAAATGAAAAACTGTTTTTT	CASSPGTGENEKLFF	NA	15	TRBV27	TRBJ1-4	TRBD1
TGTGCCACCAGCATTTCACCGGGACTGCTCTACGAGCAGTACTTC	CATSISPGLLYEQYF	once	15	TRBV15	TRBJ2-7	NA
TGTGCCAGCAGCCGCCCGGGACTAGCGGGGGGGCGGGTAATGCAGTTCTTC	CASSRPGLAGGRVMQFF	NA	17	TRBV5-6	TRBJ2-1	TRBD2
TGCAGCGTCAGTAGCGGGTATGAGCAGTTCTTC	CSVSSGYEQFF	NA	11	TRBV29-1	TRBJ2-1	TRBD2
TGTGCCAGCAGTCTCAGGCAGGGGTACGGCGGGGAGCTGTTTTTT	CASSLRQGYGGELFF	once	15	TRBV27	TRBJ2-2	NA
TGCGCCAGCAGTGATTTAGGGAGACGAAATTGGGAAGCTTTCTTT	CASSDLGRRNWEAFF	NA	15	TRBV10-2	TRBJ1-1	NA
TGTGCCAGCAGAACAGGGGGCGCGTTAAGCTATCAGCCCCAGCATTTT	CASRTGGALSYQPQHF	NA	16	TRBV28	TRBJ1-5	TRBD1
TGTGCCAGCAGCTTGGCAGGGAGCACAGATACGCAGTATTTT	CASSLAGSTDTQYF	NA	14	TRBV7-6	TRBJ2-3	NA
TGCAGCGTTGGAGGGGGGAACACTGAAGCTTTCTTT	CSVGGGNTEAFF	NA	12	TRBV29-1	TRBJ1-1	NA
TGTGCCAGCAGCGGGAGAACCTACGAGCAGTACTTC	CASSGRTYEQYF	NA	12	TRBV9	TRBJ2-7	NA
TGTGCCAGCAGCTTCACTGAGTTCTACGAGCAGTACTTC	CASSFTEFYEQYF	NA	13	TRBV7-8	TRBJ2-7	NA
TGTGCCAGCACCCAGGGGAGCGGGGAGCTGTTTTTT	CASTQGSGELFF	NA	12	TRBV2	TRBJ2-2	NA
TGTGCCAGCAGTATCGCGGCAGTCGCGGGTCCCTCTTACGAGCAGTACTTC	CASSIAAVAGPSYEQYF	NA	17	TRBV28	TRBJ2-7	NA
TGTGCCAGCAGCTTTGGCAGGGAGGGGCTCATGAACACTGAAGCTTTCTTT	CASSFGREGLMNTEAFF	NA	17	TRBV5-8	TRBJ1-1	NA
TGTGCCAGCAGTCCCTTTGGGACAGATGCTACGTACGAGCAGTACTTC	CASSPFGTDATYEQYF	NA	16	TRBV6-6	TRBJ2-7	TRBD1
TGTGCCAGCAGCCGAAACAGGGACACCGGGGAGCTGTTTTTT	CASSRNRDTGELFF	NA	14	TRBV7-9	TRBJ2-2	NA
TGTGCCAGCAGCGAACAGGGAGGAAACACTGAAGCTTTCTTT	CASSEQGGNTEAFF	NA	14	TRBV6-1	TRBJ1-1	NA
TGCGCCAGCAGCCAAGATACTAGCGGGAGGGCTATGACCGGGGAGCTGTTTTTT	CASSQDTSGRAMTGELFF	once	18	TRBV4-3	TRBJ2-2	TRBD2
TGTGCCAGTAGTATAGGCGGGGGGATAACCTACGAGCAGTACTTC	CASSIGGGITYEQYF	NA	15	TRBV19	TRBJ2-7	TRBD2